This TCR beta chain was observed in a study of control samples from healthy donors and cancer patients. This CDR3 is 14 amino acids long. Germline lookup yields CDR1 SNHLY and CDR2 FYNNEI. Trimming shortened V by 6 bases and J by 5 bases, and 16 bases separated the two germline ends. A single count supports this clone. This table comes from immunoSEQ multiplex PCR, and its TCRdb copy is limited to in-frame clones, with some not included. The sample carries some 140,000 clones, 92% recorded once. The receptor was derived from a man aged 25 to 40 in good health. The sample was blood. The chain employs TRBV2 and TRBJ2-5; a possible D gene is TRBD1 (6 bases). Here the CDR3 reads CASRKDRNGETQYF. The DNA of the CDR3 is TGTGCCAGCAGGAAAGACAGGAATGGGGAGACCCAGTACTTC.